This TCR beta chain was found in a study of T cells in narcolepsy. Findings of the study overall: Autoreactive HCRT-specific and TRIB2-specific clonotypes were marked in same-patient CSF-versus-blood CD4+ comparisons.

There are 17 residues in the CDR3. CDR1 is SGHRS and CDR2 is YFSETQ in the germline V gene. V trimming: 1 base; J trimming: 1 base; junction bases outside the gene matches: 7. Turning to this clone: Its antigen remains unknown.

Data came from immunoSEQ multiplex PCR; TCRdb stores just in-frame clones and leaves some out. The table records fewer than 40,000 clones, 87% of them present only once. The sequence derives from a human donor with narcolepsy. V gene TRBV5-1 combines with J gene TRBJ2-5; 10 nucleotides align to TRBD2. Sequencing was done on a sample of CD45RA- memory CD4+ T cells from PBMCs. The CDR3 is CASSLSVAGGPQETQYF. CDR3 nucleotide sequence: TGCGCCAGCAGCTTGAGTGTAGCGGGAGGCCCCCAAGAGACCCAGTACTTC.